The TCR beta chain described here comes from a study of blood T cell repertoires in COVID-19. Background on the study: Researchers got acute and convalescent COVID-19 samples from the United States, Italy and Spain. T cells, B-cell-depleted T cells, or PBMCs supplied cDNA or gDNA.

Original analysis: Amplification with reference gene primers provided the estimates of nucleated cell counts. Data came from immunoSEQ multiplex PCR; TCRdb stores just in-frame clones and leaves some out. For V, J and clone size, that table is used; D and trimming come from the DNA. The top ten clones hold around 8% of a sample with some 150,000 clones, roughly 80% of them seen once. Sequencing was carried out using peripheral blood. The clonotype originates from a woman between 70 and 85 years old with acute or convalescent COVID-19.

The CDR3 reads CASSYDGTGNSYEQYF. CDR3 nucleotide sequence: TGTGCCAGCAGTTACGATGGGACAGGGAACTCCTACGAGCAGTACTTC. The rearrangement uses TRBV6-2 or TRBV6-3 and TRBJ2-7; 9 bases fit TRBD1. CDR3 length: 16 amino acids. J lost 0 bases, V lost 2 bases, and 5 bases had no gene match. Germline assignment: CDR1 MNHEY and CDR2 SVGEGT.